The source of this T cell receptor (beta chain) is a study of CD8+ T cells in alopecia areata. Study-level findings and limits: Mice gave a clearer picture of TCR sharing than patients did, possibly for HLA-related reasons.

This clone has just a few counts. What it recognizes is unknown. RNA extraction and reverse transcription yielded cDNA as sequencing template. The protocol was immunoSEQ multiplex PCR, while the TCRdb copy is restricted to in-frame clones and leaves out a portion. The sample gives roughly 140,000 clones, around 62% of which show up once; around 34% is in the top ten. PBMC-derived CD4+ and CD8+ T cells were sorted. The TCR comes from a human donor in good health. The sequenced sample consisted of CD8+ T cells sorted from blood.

CDR3 protein: CASSYGWELFF. CDR3 nucleotides: TGTGCCAGCAGTTACGGCTGGGAGCTGTTTTTT. The J gene is TRBJ2-2, the V gene TRBV6-6; D uncertain. Germline V lookup: CDR1 MNHNY, CDR2 SVGAGI (reference sequence). V shed 2 bases and J shed 9 bases, with 4 bases lying between them. CDR3 length: 11 amino acids.